Each of the 31 T cell receptor beta chains below was sequenced from the same sample in a study of T cells in Graves' hyperthyroidism and ophthalmopathy. TCR beta CDR3 regions were amplified from RNA transcripts. A set of HTBI primers served as the primers for a first-round RT-PCR of the TCR CDR3. TCRdb ran MiXCR on the multiplex PCR reads and lists one entry per CDR3 protein. This sample carries about 680,000 distinct CDR3 sequences, around 40% of them seen once, and the ten largest clones take around 32%. Sequencing input: blood. These receptors were taken from a woman aged 40 to 55 with Graves' hyperthyroidism.

This chain uses TRBV7-2 with TRBJ2-5; D may match TRBD1 or TRBD2 (5 bases each). V was trimmed by 0 bases and J by 1 base, leaving 9 bases between them. Germline V gives CDR1 SGHTA, CDR2 FQGNSA. The CDR3 extends over 15 amino acids. CDR3 protein: CASSLAGRLQETQYF. The CDR3 DNA reads as TGTGCCAGCAGCTTAGCGGGACGACTCCAAGAGACCCAGTACTTC.

This sequence joins TRBV4-1 and TRBJ2-7; D possibly corresponds to TRBD1 (5 bases). The V end lost 3 bases, the J end lost 1 base, and 19 bases lay between the germline ends. Germline loops: CDR1 MGHRA, CDR2 YSYEKL. The CDR3 has 17 residues. The CDR3, as DNA: TGCGCCAGCAGCCAGGAAACCTCCGGCAGGGTTTCCTACGAGCAGTACTTC. Translating gives CASSQETSGRVSYEQYF.

V usage is TRBV2 and J usage is TRBJ1-1, with a tentative D call TRBD1 (5 bases). CDR3 length equals 20 residues. V was clipped by 2 bases and J by 2 bases, with 27 bases between them. In germline, CDR1 is SNHLY, CDR2 FYNNEI. CDR3 sequence reads: CASSESEKGTLMSLNTEAFF. The CDR3 nucleotides read TGTGCCAGCAGTGAAAGCGAAAAGGGGACCCTAATGTCACTAAACACTGAAGCTTTCTTT.

This clonotype has ten or more counts. This chain connects TRBV7-9 to TRBJ1-2; D call uncertain. Germline V gene sequence: CDR1 SEHNR, CDR2 FQNEAQ (reference sequence). The V and J ends lost 1 base and 11 bases respectively, with 14 bases between them. The CDR3 covers 13 residues. CDR3 loop: CASSLGLMEGYTF. The CDR3 nucleotides are TGTGCCAGCAGCTTAGGATTGATGGAGGGATACACCTTC.

This clonotype was seen ten or more times. CDR3 in amino acids: CASSDRTGMQTQYF. Written as DNA, the CDR3 is TGTGCCAGCAGCGACCGGACAGGGATGCAGACCCAGTACTTC. This chain links TRBV7-2 with TRBJ2-5, with 8 bases lining up with TRBD1. Germline V gives CDR1 SGHTA, CDR2 FQGNSA. The CDR3 runs 14 residues. Trimming cost V 5 bases and J 6 bases; bases outside gene matches: 8.

The chain has TRBV7-9 and TRBJ2-7, with 7 bases that match TRBD2. The CDR3 spans 13 residues. Losses at the gene ends were 8 bases for V and 3 bases for J; bases not matched to a gene: 7. Germline CDR1 is SEHNR and CDR2 is FQNEAQ (reference sequence). DNA of the CDR3: TGTGCCAGCTCCGGGGAGGGTGACTACGAGCAGTACTTC. Translating gives CASSGEGDYEQYF.

On this clonotype: A much larger clone lies a single base off, so this may be a read error. V gene TRBV7-2 combines with J gene TRBJ2-5; D perhaps matches TRBD2 (6 bases). Deletions cut 4 bases from V and 3 bases from J, with 12 bases between. CDR3 size: 14 residues. Germline V gene sequence: CDR1 SGHTA, CDR2 FQGNSA. CDR3 region: CASSSRRGKETQYF. CDR3 DNA sequence: TGTGCCAGCAGCTCCCGCCGGGGGAAAGAGACCCAGTACTTC. The full variable domain, with the rest looked up from reference TRBV7-2 and TRBJ2-5, is GAGVSQSPSNKVTEKGKDVELRCDPISGHTALYWYRQSLGQGLEFLIYFQGNSAPDKSGLPSDRFSAERTGGSVSTLTIQRTQQEDSAVYLCASSSRRGKETQYFGPGTRLLVL.

CDR3 protein: CAISSFSGYEQYF. The CDR3 region has the DNA TGTGCCATCAGTTCCTTTTCGGGCTACGAGCAGTACTTC. This chain connects TRBV10-3 to TRBJ2-7; no reliable D call. This CDR3 has 13 amino acids. CDR1 and CDR2 (germline): ENHRY, SYGVKD. Trimming removed 5 bases from V and 3 bases from J, with 11 bases in between.

This clonotype was observed a few times. The chain combines TRBV28 with TRBJ2-7, with no clear D. The CDR3 has 12 residues. Germline loops: CDR1 MDHEN, CDR2 SYDVKM. V shed 3 bases and J shed 4 bases, with 7 bases lying between them. CDR3 in DNA: TGTGCCAGCAGTTTCATCGATTACGAGCAGTACTTC. It encodes CASSFIDYEQYF. Full variable domain (remainder filled in from reference TRBV28 and TRBJ2-7): DVKVTQSSRYLVKRTGEKVFLECVQDMDHENMFWYRQDPGLGLRLIYFSYDVKMKEKGDIPEGYSVSREKKERFSLILESASTNQTSMYLCASSFIDYEQYFGPGTRLTVT.

The chain couples TRBV7-6 to TRBJ2-5; the D gene is possibly TRBD2 (5 bases). V was clipped by 3 bases and J by 4 bases, with 12 bases between them. The CDR3 is 14 amino acids. Germline-derived CDR1 and CDR2 are SGHVS and FNYEAQ. This CDR3 reads CASSLVGVRETQYF. DNA of the CDR3: TGTGCCAGCAGCTTGGTGGGAGTCAGAGAGACCCAGTACTTC.

The table lists this clonotype with many counts. The rearrangement links TRBV5-1 to TRBJ1-1; D uncertain. Germline V gene lookup returns CDR1 SGHRS and CDR2 YFSETQ. V lost 2 bases to trimming and J lost 5 bases, with 10 bases between them. This CDR3 has 13 residues. The CDR3 nucleotides are TGCGCCAGCAGCTTTGGAGCTGGGACTGAAGCTTTCTTT. Its protein product is CASSFGAGTEAFF.

Comment on this clonotype: A much larger clone sits a single nucleotide away, making a read error possible. The chain couples TRBV5-5 to TRBJ1-4; D gene unclear. Germline V gives CDR1 SGHKS, CDR2 YYEKEE (reference sequence). The CDR3 consists of 11 residues. Trimming cost V 5 bases and J 15 bases, with 14 bases left between them. The CDR3 DNA is TGTGCCAGCAGTCAAGGTCCTAGGGTGTTTTTT. Encoded protein: CASSQGPRVFF.

This clonotype was counted only a few times. V usage is TRBV6-1 and J usage is TRBJ1-4; 7 bases map to TRBD1. V trimming: 6 bases; J trimming: 7 bases; junction bases outside the gene matches: 8. In germline, CDR1 is MNHNS, CDR2 SASEGT. CDR3 length equals 14 residues. The DNA of the CDR3 is TGTGCCAGCAGACCCAGGGGGATAAGTGAAAAACTGTTTTTT. Its translation: CASRPRGISEKLFF.

The sample holds many counts of this clonotype. The chain recombines TRBV13 with TRBJ2-7; 7 positions agree with TRBD2. Trimming cost V 5 bases and J 2 bases; bases outside gene matches: 15. The CDR3 runs to 17 residues. Germline lookup yields CDR1 PRHDT and CDR2 FYEKMQ (reference sequence). CDR3 in DNA: TGTGCCAGCAGCACAAGACAGCGGGGTGGGGGGACCTACGAGCAGTACTTC. Protein product: CASSTRQRGGGTYEQYF.

This clonotype has more than one count but fewer than ten. The V gene is TRBV6-6, the J gene TRBJ1-1; D unclear. The V end lost 2 bases, the J end lost 4 bases, and 14 bases lay between the germline ends. The CDR3 runs 15 residues. CDR1 is MNHNY and CDR2 is SVGAGI in the germline V gene (reference sequence). The CDR3 is CASSYAGDVGTEAFF. CDR3 in DNA: TGTGCCAGCAGTTACGCAGGCGACGTTGGCACTGAAGCTTTCTTT.

This clonotype was observed many times. The J gene is TRBJ1-1, the V gene TRBV7-2; D not resolved. The CDR3 extends over 14 amino acids. From germline, CDR1 is SGHTA and CDR2 FQGNSA. V was clipped by 5 bases and J by 1 base, with 11 bases between them. DNA for the CDR3: TGTGCCAGCAGCCATCCCACGGAGAACACTGAAGCTTTCTTT. The encoded protein is CASSHPTENTEAFF.

The V gene is TRBV5-1, the J gene TRBJ2-2; 12 positions agree with TRBD2. This CDR3 contains 15 residues. Germline V gives CDR1 SGHRS, CDR2 YFSETQ. The V gene end was trimmed by 4 bases and the J gene end by 6 bases; junction bases not matched to a gene: 4. In nucleotides, the CDR3 is TGCGCCAGCAGCGCGACTAGCGGGAGCGCCGGGGAGCTGTTTTTT. It translates to CASSATSGSAGELFF.

The CDR3 DNA reads TGTGCCAGCAGACAGAGCCGCGACGGGGGGAACACTGAAGCTTTCTTT. Translation gives CASRQSRDGGNTEAFF. The V and J genes are TRBV7-2 and TRBJ1-1; possible D gene TRBD1, 5 bases. CDR1 is SGHTA, CDR2 FQGNSA, per germline. Trimming stripped 6 bases from V and 1 base from J, with 18 bases between. The CDR3 covers 16 residues.

This clonotype was observed a few times. The J gene is TRBJ1-2, the V gene TRBV11-2, with no clear D. V dropped 3 bases and J dropped 2 bases, with 10 bases sitting between them. This CDR3 contains 14 residues. In germline, CDR1 is SGHAT, CDR2 FQNNGV. This chain's CDR3 is CASSFHTENYGYTF. The CDR3 region has the DNA TGTGCCAGCAGCTTCCACACAGAAAACTATGGCTACACCTTC.

This clonotype was observed many times. J is TRBJ1-5 and V is TRBV7-9; D perhaps matches TRBD1 (5 bases). Germline CDR1 and CDR2: SEHNR and FQNEAQ (reference sequence). The CDR3 is made up of 13 amino acids. The V gene lost 6 bases and the J gene lost 4 bases, with 10 bases spanning the gap. The CDR3 region is CASSRGENQPQHF. The CDR3 DNA sequence: TGTGCCAGCAGTAGGGGAGAAAATCAGCCCCAGCATTTT.

The chain links TRBV29-1 to TRBJ2-2; D may be TRBD2 (6 bases). V was pared by 3 bases and J by 3 bases, with 14 bases between. Germline V gene lookup returns CDR1 SQVTM and CDR2 ANQGSEA. CDR3 size: 15 residues. CDR3 region: CSVDRTGVDTGELFF. CDR3 DNA sequence: TGCAGCGTTGACCGGACGGGAGTGGACACCGGGGAGCTGTTTTTT.

This clonotype was seen repeatedly, ten times or more. The V call is TRBV7-8, the J call TRBJ1-4, with 11 bases aligning to TRBD1. Germline CDR1 SGHVS, CDR2 FQNEAQ. Unmatched junction bases numbered 6, after V lost 3 bases and J lost 0 bases. The CDR3 loop spans 18 amino acids. The CDR3 loop is CASSFSPGQGATNEKLFF. The CDR3 bases are TGTGCCAGCAGCTTCTCTCCGGGACAGGGGGCAACTAATGAAAAACTGTTTTTT.

This clonotype came up a few times. The chain recombines TRBV14 with TRBJ2-5; maybe TRBD2 (6 bases). The germline V gene encodes CDR1 SGHDN and CDR2 FVKESK. This CDR3 region has 14 residues. Trimming left V 4 bases short and J 3 bases short, with 12 bases between. CDR3: CASSPLWGEETQYF. CDR3 in DNA: TGTGCCAGCAGCCCCCTTTGGGGGGAAGAGACCCAGTACTTC.

V usage is TRBV10-2 and J usage is TRBJ1-3; a weak D match, TRBD1 (6 bases). The CDR3 has 14 residues. Germline V gene sequence: CDR1 WSHSY, CDR2 SAAADI. V was cut by 2 bases and J by 8 bases, with 13 bases left in between. In DNA, the CDR3 is TGCGCCAGCAGTGAGCTATCCCCAGGGGACACCATATATTTT. Residues: CASSELSPGDTIYF.

V and J are TRBV5-1 and TRBJ2-3, with TRBD2 matching over 11 bases. This CDR3 spans 14 amino acids. Germline V CDR1 and CDR2: SGHRS, YFSETQ. The ends lost 4 bases at V and 5 bases at J; junction bases unmatched: 3. The CDR3: CASSQTSGKDTQYF. The CDR3 coding sequence is TGCGCCAGCAGCCAGACTAGCGGGAAAGATACGCAGTATTTT.

J is TRBJ1-2 and V is TRBV7-2; a weak D match, TRBD1 (5 bases). CDR3 length equals 15 residues. Germline CDR1 and CDR2: SGHTA and FQGNSA. Deletions cut 5 bases from V and 6 bases from J, with 19 bases between. The CDR3 DNA sequence: TGTGCCAGCAGCCCTGGGCAGGGATGGACGGATGGCTACACCTTC. It yields the protein CASSPGQGWTDGYTF. The whole variable domain, filled in from reference TRBV7-2 and TRBJ1-2, reads GAGVSQSPSNKVTEKGKDVELRCDPISGHTALYWYRQSLGQGLEFLIYFQGNSAPDKSGLPSDRFSAERTGGSVSTLTIQRTQQEDSAVYLCASSPGQGWTDGYTFGSGTRLTVV.

The chain joins TRBV14 to TRBJ1-2; 9 nucleotides agree with TRBD1. Germline V CDR1 and CDR2: SGHDN, FVKESK. CDR3 length equals 16 residues. With 3 bases clipped from V and 5 bases from J, the junction kept 10 bases outside the gene matches. The CDR3: CASSHSPGQGTYGYTF. CDR3 bases: TGTGCCAGCAGCCACTCACCAGGACAGGGGACTTATGGCTACACCTTC.

This clonotype was recorded many times. The rearrangement joins TRBV10-3 to TRBJ1-2, with D hard to call. The germline CDR1 and CDR2 sequences are ENHRY and SYGVKD. The CDR3 sequence is 13 residues long. V lost 7 bases, J lost 4 bases, and 13 bases lay in between. The CDR3 sequence: CAIMDPGVYGYTF. The CDR3 DNA is TGTGCCATCATGGATCCAGGAGTCTATGGCTACACCTTC.

This clonotype has a handful of counts. This rearrangement joins TRBV7-2 to TRBJ1-5, with D possibly matching TRBD1 (5 bases). This CDR3 is 16 amino acids long. Between the trimmed V and J ends, which lost 8 bases and 3 bases, there was a span of 20 bases. The germline V gene has CDR1 SGHTA and CDR2 FQGNSA. CDR3 sequence reads: CASSPTQGSYNQPQHF. The CDR3 region has the DNA TGTGCCAGCTCACCCACTCAGGGCAGCTACAATCAGCCCCAGCATTTT. Drawing the rest from reference TRBV7-2 and TRBJ1-5, the complete variable domain is GAGVSQSPSNKVTEKGKDVELRCDPISGHTALYWYRQSLGQGLEFLIYFQGNSAPDKSGLPSDRFSAERTGGSVSTLTIQRTQQEDSAVYLCASSPTQGSYNQPQHFGDGTRLSIL.

This clonotype was detected only a few times. This sequence joins TRBV7-9 and TRBJ1-4; D is ambiguous. The CDR3 totals 14 residues. The germline V gene has CDR1 SEHNR and CDR2 FQNEAQ (reference sequence). Trimming removed 10 bases at V and 0 bases at J, with 12 bases between. CDR3 amino acids: CATTTRATNEKLFF. CDR3 nucleotide sequence: TGTGCCACCACCACCCGGGCAACTAATGAAAAACTGTTTTTT.

V is TRBV10-3 and J is TRBJ1-1, with 9 bases matching TRBD1. The length of the CDR3 is 14 residues. Germline CDR1 ENHRY, CDR2 SYGVKD. Germline trimming cut 5 bases from V and 4 bases from J; bases unmatched to any gene: 5. In nucleotides, the CDR3 is TGTGCCATCAGTACCGGGACAGGGCGCACTGAAGCTTTCTTT. It yields the protein CAISTGTGRTEAFF.